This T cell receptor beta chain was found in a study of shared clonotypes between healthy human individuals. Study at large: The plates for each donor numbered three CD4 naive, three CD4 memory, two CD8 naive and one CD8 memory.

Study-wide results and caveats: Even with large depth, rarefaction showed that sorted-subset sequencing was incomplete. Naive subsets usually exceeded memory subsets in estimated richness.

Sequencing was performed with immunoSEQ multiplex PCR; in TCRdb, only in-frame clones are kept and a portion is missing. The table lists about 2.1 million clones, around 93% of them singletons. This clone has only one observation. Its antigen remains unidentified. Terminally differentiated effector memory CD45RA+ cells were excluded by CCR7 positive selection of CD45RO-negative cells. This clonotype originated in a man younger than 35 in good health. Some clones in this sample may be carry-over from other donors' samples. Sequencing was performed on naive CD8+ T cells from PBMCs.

CDR3 nucleotide sequence: TGTGCCAGCAGCTTAGTGCCGGGAGGAACCACCGGGGAGCTGTTTTTT. It is translated as CASSLVPGGTTGELFF. V is TRBV7-6 and J is TRBJ2-2; 7 bases agree with TRBD2. The germline V gene encodes CDR1 SGHVS and CDR2 FNYEAQ. V shed 1 base and J 4 bases; nucleotides not matched to a gene: 6. The CDR3 has 16 residues.